The 19 T cell receptor beta chains below were found in one sample sequenced in a study of human T cells and chemical hapten exposure. One entry per CDR3 protein results from TCRdb running MiXCR on the RACE reads. Of some 99,000 distinct CDR3 sequences in the sample, about a tenth were seen once. Time point specified: patch test 2, 6 weeks after DPC sensitization. The sample's treatment: therapeutic diphenylcyclopropenone sensitization with weekly scalp DPC. The sequencing used whole blood, collected in connection with sensitization to the hapten diphenylcyclopropenone (DPC). These TCRs come from a woman in her 40s with alopecia areata. Some clones in this sample may be carry-over from other donors' samples.

This clonotype was recorded at least ten times. The chain couples TRBV12-3 or TRBV12-4 to TRBJ1-5; D call uncertain. This CDR3 is 14 amino acids long. Trimming removed 6 bases from V and 6 bases from J, with 15 bases in between. The CDR3 is CASSPGQVRQPQHF. For the CDR3, the DNA is TGTGCCAGCAGCCCTGGGCAGGTCCGTCAGCCCCAGCATTTT.

This clonotype was recorded many times. V is TRBV2 and J is TRBJ1-6, with D possibly being TRBD1 (5 bases). Trimming pared 6 bases from V and 11 bases from J, leaving 14 bases between. The CDR3 sequence is 13 residues long. In germline, CDR1 is SNHLY, CDR2 FYNNEI. CDR3 sequence reads: CASRWDSGTPLHF. CDR3 coding DNA: TGTGCCAGCAGATGGGACTCCGGGACACCCCTCCACTTT.

This clonotype was detected many times. The V call is TRBV5-1, the J call TRBJ2-5; TRBD1 is a possible D gene (7 bases). The ends were cut back, 4 bases at V and 3 bases at J, with 10 bases in the middle. The CDR3 sequence is 13 residues long. Germline V gene lookup returns CDR1 SGHRS and CDR2 YFSETQ. CDR3 DNA: TGCGCCAGCAGCGGAGGGACAGAAGAGACCCAGTACTTC. Translation: CASSGGTEETQYF.

The sample holds many counts of this clonotype. The CDR3 sequence: CASSVSTGTSFAYEQYF. The CDR3 DNA sequence: TGTGCCAGCAGCGTGTCCACCGGGACTAGCTTCGCCTACGAGCAGTACTTC. The chain has TRBV9 and TRBJ2-7, with 9 nucleotides matching TRBD2. V gave up 2 bases and J gave up 2 bases; unmatched junction bases: 11. Germline CDR1 is SGDLS and CDR2 is YYNGEE. The CDR3 covers 17 residues.

This clonotype was seen a handful of times. V usage is TRBV4-1 and J usage is TRBJ2-6, with D hard to call. This CDR3 contains 16 residues. V was pared by 0 bases and J by 0 bases, with 6 bases between. Looked up from germline, CDR1 is MGHRA and CDR2 is YSYEKL. The DNA for the CDR3 is TGCGCCAGCAGCCAAGAAGAGATCTCTGGGGCCAACGTCCTGACTTTC. Amino acids: CASSQEEISGANVLTF.

At least ten counts were recorded for this clonotype. The chain employs TRBV3-1 and TRBJ1-1, with D perhaps matching TRBD1 (6 bases). The germline V gene encodes CDR1 LGHDT and CDR2 YNNKEL (reference sequence). Trimming removed 2 bases at V and 5 bases at J, with 9 bases between. The CDR3 totals 13 residues. The CDR3, as DNA: TGTGCCAGCAGCCAAAGAGGGGGGACTGAAGCTTTCTTT. It encodes CASSQRGGTEAFF.

This clonotype was detected many times. The CDR3 nucleotides are TGTGCCAGCAGCGAGGGACAGGTGCGTCAGCCCCAGCATTTT. This sequence encodes CASSEGQVRQPQHF. The rearrangement links TRBV7-2 to TRBJ1-5; 8 positions match TRBD1. The CDR3 sequence is 14 residues long. Trimming took 5 bases from V and 6 from J; bases not matched to a gene: 6. Germline V gives CDR1 SGHTA, CDR2 FQGNSA.

This clonotype has more than one count but fewer than ten. This chain joins TRBV12-3 or TRBV12-4 and TRBJ2-3; TRBD2 matches 8 bases. The CDR3 runs 15 residues. V lost 2 bases, J lost 6 bases, and 7 bases stayed unmatched. In DNA, the CDR3 is TGTGCCAGCAGTTTATGGGAAGCGGGGGCGGATACGCAGTATTTT. Amino acid sequence: CASSLWEAGADTQYF.

The CDR3 protein is CASSTTGTGPGELFF. In nucleotides, the CDR3 is TGTGCCAGCAGCACCACGGGGACAGGGCCCGGGGAGCTGTTTTTT. The chain recombines TRBV7-2 with TRBJ2-2; 9 nucleotides agree with TRBD1. After removal of 5 bases from V and 6 bases from J, the junction contained 7 bases not matched to a gene. CDR3 length: 15 amino acids. CDR1 is SGHTA and CDR2 is FQGNSA in the germline V gene.

The J gene is TRBJ1-6, the V gene TRBV7-8; possibly TRBD1 for D (6 bases). From germline, CDR1 is SGHVS and CDR2 FQNEAQ. The CDR3 sequence is 17 residues long. Between the trimmed V and J ends, which lost 0 bases and 7 bases, there was a span of 16 bases. DNA of the CDR3: TGTGCCAGCAGCTTAGCCGCCGGGGGCTGGAAGAATTCACCCCTCCACTTT. As protein: CASSLAAGGWKNSPLHF.

This clonotype was found many times. The chain employs TRBV7-9 and TRBJ1-2; D is unresolved. The CDR3 loop spans 13 amino acids. V lost 5 bases and J 6 bases, leaving 13 bases between the germline ends. Germline loops: CDR1 SEHNR, CDR2 FQNEAQ (reference sequence). CDR3 coding DNA: TGTGCCAGCAGCCTAACTCCGGCGGATGGCTACACCTTC. This translates into CASSLTPADGYTF.

This clonotype was counted a few times. V gene TRBV18 combines with J gene TRBJ2-7; TRBD1 matches at 8 bases. The CDR3 runs to 14 residues. Losses at the gene ends were 4 bases for V and 3 bases for J; bases not matched to a gene: 5. CDR1 and CDR2 from the germline V gene are KGHSH and LQKENI. The CDR3 bases are TGTGCCAGCTCACTTGGACAGGGAAACTACGAGCAGTACTTC. Translation gives CASSLGQGNYEQYF.

The V gene is TRBV2, the J gene TRBJ2-7, with D perhaps matching TRBD2 (7 bases). With 0 bases removed from V and 0 bases from J, the gap between germline ends came to 9 bases. CDR1 is SNHLY, CDR2 FYNNEI, per germline. CDR3 size: 15 residues. CDR3 DNA: TGTGCCAGCAGTGAAGCCGGGGGGCCCTCCTACGAGCAGTACTTC. Translation gives CASSEAGGPSYEQYF.

This clonotype has a handful of counts. V is TRBV7-2 and J is TRBJ2-2; no definite D call. The germline V and J ends were trimmed by 4 bases and 6 bases, with 18 bases remaining between them. The CDR3 has 16 residues. CDR1 SGHTA and CDR2 FQGNSA come from the germline V gene. CDR3: CASSSGIGLPAGELFF. In nucleotides, the CDR3 is TGTGCCAGCAGCTCCGGTATCGGGCTACCCGCCGGGGAGCTGTTTTTT. Full variable domain (outside the CDR3, taken from reference TRBV7-2 and TRBJ2-2): GAGVSQSPSNKVTEKGKDVELRCDPISGHTALYWYRQSLGQGLEFLIYFQGNSAPDKSGLPSDRFSAERTGGSVSTLTIQRTQQEDSAVYLCASSSGIGLPAGELFFGEGSRLTVL.

The V and J genes are TRBV28 and TRBJ1-5, with unresolved D. Germline CDR1 and CDR2: MDHEN and SYDVKM. The CDR3 runs to 12 residues. V lost 0 bases and J lost 6, with 3 bases in between. CDR3 sequence: CASSLWGQPQHF. Here the CDR3 DNA reads TGTGCCAGCAGTTTATGGGGTCAGCCCCAGCATTTT.

The table lists this clonotype with many counts. The CDR3 reads CASSLSWADTQYF. As DNA, the CDR3 is TGTGCCAGCAGTTTATCGTGGGCAGATACGCAGTATTTT. V usage is TRBV27 and J usage is TRBJ2-3, with no clear D. The CDR3 extends over 13 amino acids. Germline V CDR1 and CDR2: MNHEY, SMNVEV (reference sequence). V shed 0 bases and J shed 4 bases, with 5 bases lying between them.

The chain combines TRBV19 with TRBJ1-5; D gene uncertain. The CDR3 runs to 13 residues. V lost 4 bases, J lost 2 bases, and 6 bases lay in between. The germline gives CDR1 LNHDA, CDR2 SQIVND (reference sequence). The CDR3 sequence: CASSNLGNQPQHF. The CDR3, as DNA: TGTGCCAGTAGTAATTTAGGCAATCAGCCCCAGCATTTT.

The sample holds many counts of this clonotype. CDR3 coding DNA: TGCGCCAGCAGCCAGGGACAACTTCGCACAGATACGCAGTATTTT. This gives the protein CASSQGQLRTDTQYF. The J gene is TRBJ2-3, the V gene TRBV5-1; possibly TRBD1 for D (6 bases). Trimming cost V 4 bases and J 1 base, with 13 bases left between them. Per the germline V gene, CDR1 is SGHRS and CDR2 is YFSETQ. The CDR3 totals 15 residues. The variable domain in full, completed from reference TRBV5-1 and TRBJ2-3, reads KAGVTQTPRYLIKTRGQQVTLSCSPISGHRSVSWYQQTPGQGLQFLFEYFSETQRNKGNFPGRFSGRQFSNSRSEMNVSTLELGDSALYLCASSQGQLRTDTQYFGPGTRLTVL.

This clonotype has a count of ten or more. The CDR3, as DNA: TGCAGTGCTTCAGACAGGGGGTACTCCTACGAGCAGTACTTC. Protein: CSASDRGYSYEQYF. This chain uses TRBV20-1 with TRBJ2-7; 9 nucleotides match TRBD1. J was trimmed by 0 bases and V by 5 bases; bases with no gene match: 5. The CDR3 is 14 amino acids. Germline CDR1 is DFQATT and CDR2 is SNEGSKA (reference sequence).